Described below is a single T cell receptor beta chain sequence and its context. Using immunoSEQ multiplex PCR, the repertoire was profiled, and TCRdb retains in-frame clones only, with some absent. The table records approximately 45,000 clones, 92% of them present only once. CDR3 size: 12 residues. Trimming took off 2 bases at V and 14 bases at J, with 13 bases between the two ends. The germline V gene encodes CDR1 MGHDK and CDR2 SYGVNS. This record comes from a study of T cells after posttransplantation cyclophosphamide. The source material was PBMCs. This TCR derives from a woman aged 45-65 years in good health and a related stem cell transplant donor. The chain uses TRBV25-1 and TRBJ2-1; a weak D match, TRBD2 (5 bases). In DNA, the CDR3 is TGTGCCAGCAGTGAAAACGGGATCGAGGAGTTCTTC. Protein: CASSENGIEEFF.